This T cell receptor beta chain derives from a study of blood T cell repertoires in COVID-19. Original processing notes: Reference gene primer amplification gave nucleated cell count estimates. The data were produced by immunoSEQ multiplex PCR, yet TCRdb's version contains in-frame clones alone and is incomplete. Clone size and the V and J calls come from that table; the DNA yielded D and trimming. The repertoire consists of fewer than 250,000 clones, with 90% occurring once and the leading ten covering more than 12%. The specimen sequenced was PBMCs or T cells enriched from blood (not recorded which). The source of this sequence is a man aged 25-45 years who had been exposed to COVID-19.

The CDR3 coding sequence is TGTGCCAGCAGGACAAGTAACTATGGCTACACCTTC. This codes for CASRTSNYGYTF. The chain uses TRBV6-5 and TRBJ1-2; no reliable D call. The germline gives CDR1 MNHEY, CDR2 SVGAGI. Trimming took 6 bases from V and 1 from J, leaving 6 bases between them. The CDR3 sequence is 12 residues long.